This T cell receptor beta chain was obtained from a study of blood T cell repertoires in COVID-19. For the study at large: Sample material is recorded as cDNA or gDNA derived from T cells, B-cell-depleted T cells, or PBMCs.

Trimming removed 8 bases from V and 4 bases from J; junction bases left unmatched: 8. The CDR3 spans 14 residues. Germline V gives CDR1 SGHNT, CDR2 YENEEA. The data were produced by immunoSEQ multiplex PCR, yet TCRdb's version contains in-frame clones alone and is incomplete. The table records over 100,000 clones, around 82% of them present only once. What was sequenced was peripheral blood. This chain connects TRBV11-3 to TRBJ2-1; the match to TRBD2 covers 7 bases. The clonotype was recovered from a human donor in a cohort sampled during active or convalescent COVID-19. In DNA form, the CDR3 reads TGTGCCAGCGGGATGGGGGGGTCATACAATGAGCAGTTCTTC. Its translation is CASGMGGSYNEQFF.